This entry lists 23 T cell receptor beta chains sequenced from one sample in a study of identical twins (dated by TCRdb to about 2016). Library construction relied on 5' RACE. TCRdb names Illumina HiSeq 2000 as the instrument used. The raw public data were reprocessed by TCRdb itself: fastp quality trimming at Q25, MiXCR clonotype calling, in-frame beta chains only. A single entry per CDR3 protein holds the most common genes and DNA from its merged rows. The sample yields roughly 290,000 distinct CDR3 sequences; roughly 10% were counted once. The ten top clones hold roughly 7% of the sample. The same sample was also used in a study of yellow fever vaccine responses in identical twins.

The sample comprised CD8+ T cells sorted from blood. These receptors were obtained from a woman aged 18-30 years in good health.

This clonotype was seen more than once but under ten times. This sequence joins TRBV28 and TRBJ2-7, with D uncertain. Germline V gene data show CDR1 as MDHEN and CDR2 as SYDVKM. Between the trimmed V and J ends, which lost 7 bases and 2 bases, there was a span of 12 bases. This CDR3 spans 13 amino acids. The CDR3 nucleotides read TGTGCCAGCAATGGCAGAACTACCTACGAGCAGTACTTC. It yields the protein CASNGRTTYEQYF.

The chain combines TRBV30 with TRBJ2-5, with D tentatively TRBD1 or TRBD2 (6 bases each). The CDR3 extends over 12 amino acids. Trimming left V 4 bases short and J 4 bases short, with 10 bases between. Germline V gives CDR1 GTSNPN, CDR2 SVGIG (reference sequence). CDR3 amino acids: CAWNRGRETQYF. The CDR3 region has the DNA TGTGCCTGGAATCGGGGGCGAGAGACCCAGTACTTC. Full variable domain (outside the CDR3, taken from reference TRBV30 and TRBJ2-5): SQTIHQWPATLVQPVGSPLSLECTVEGTSNPNLYWYRQAAGRGLQLLFYSVGIGQISSEVPQNLSASRPQDRQFILSSKKLLLSDSGFYLCAWNRGRETQYFGPGTRLLVL.

The chain uses TRBV6-2 or TRBV6-3 and TRBJ2-2, with 7 bases that match TRBD1. Germline V gene lookup returns CDR1 MNHEY and CDR2 SVGEGT. This CDR3 has 12 residues. Germline trimming cut 5 bases from V and 7 bases from J; bases unmatched to any gene: 1. The CDR3 spells CASSGDSGELFF. CDR3 DNA sequence: TGTGCCAGCAGTGGGGACAGCGGGGAGCTGTTTTTT.

This clonotype has more than one count but fewer than ten. The V call is TRBV9, the J call TRBJ2-1; D might be TRBD1 (5 bases). From germline, CDR1 is SGDLS and CDR2 YYNGEE. The CDR3 is 17 amino acids. The V end was cut by 2 bases, the J end by 0 bases, with 15 bases between. The CDR3 DNA reads TGTGCCAGCAGCGTGCTAGATGACAGTATCTCCTACAATGAGCAGTTCTTC. The encoded protein is CASSVLDDSISYNEQFF.

This clonotype occurred a few times. The rearrangement uses TRBV20-1 and TRBJ2-7, with TRBD2 as a possible D gene (6 bases). V was cut by 3 bases and J by 0 bases, with 12 bases left in between. The CDR3 is 14 amino acids. Germline CDR1 reads DFQATT; CDR2 reads SNEGSKA (reference sequence). Written as DNA, the CDR3 is TGCAGTGCTAGCTCCAGCGGGTACTCCTACGAGCAGTACTTC. This translates into CSASSSGYSYEQYF.

The V gene is TRBV2, the J gene TRBJ2-7; 8 bases are a match to TRBD2. The V and J ends lost 8 bases and 4 bases, in that order; junction bases with no gene match: 7. The CDR3 loop spans 13 amino acids. Germline V lookup: CDR1 SNHLY, CDR2 FYNNEI. The CDR3 is CASEREPGYEQYF. The CDR3 DNA reads TGTGCCAGCGAGCGGGAGCCGGGGTACGAGCAGTACTTC.

This chain uses TRBV4-2 with TRBJ2-7; no clear D. V lost 0 bases, J lost 5 bases, and 5 bases lay in between. Germline CDR1 and CDR2: LGHNA and YNFKEQ. The CDR3 has 12 residues. CDR3 coding DNA: TGTGCCAGCAGCCAAGATAGGGACGAGCAGTACTTC. The encoded protein is CASSQDRDEQYF.

The genes are TRBV29-1 and TRBJ2-3; the match to TRBD2 covers 7 bases. V shed 7 bases and J 0 bases; nucleotides not matched to a gene: 7. The CDR3 runs 14 residues. The germline V gene has CDR1 SQVTM and CDR2 ANQGSEA. The CDR3 DNA is TGCAGCGGTGGGGAGCGGGGAAGCACAGATACGCAGTATTTT. Its translation: CSGGERGSTDTQYF.

This chain connects TRBV12-3 or TRBV12-4 to TRBJ1-1; D might be TRBD1 (5 bases). This CDR3 region has 14 residues. Deletions cut 6 bases from V and 1 base from J, with 12 bases between. The DNA of the CDR3 is TGTGCCAGCAGGATAGAGGGGCAGAACACTGAAGCTTTCTTT. Its translation: CASRIEGQNTEAFF.

This clonotype was seen many times. The V gene is TRBV5-1, the J gene TRBJ2-1, with D perhaps TRBD2 (6 bases). Germline CDR1 is SGHRS and CDR2 is YFSETQ. This CDR3 has 16 amino acids. Trimming cost V 6 bases and J 0 bases, with 16 bases left between them. In DNA form, the CDR3 reads TGCGCCAGCAACCCCGGTCGGGAGAACTCCTACAATGAGCAGTTCTTC. This sequence encodes CASNPGRENSYNEQFF.

J is TRBJ2-1 and V is TRBV4-3; no firm D call. CDR3 size: 13 residues. V lost 1 base and J lost 8, with 9 bases in between. Germline V gives CDR1 LGHNA, CDR2 YSLEER. This CDR3 reads CASSQGGSYEQFF. The CDR3 region has the DNA TGCGCCAGCAGCCAAGGGGGAAGTTATGAGCAGTTCTTC.

This clonotype was seen more than once but under ten times. The V and J genes are TRBV28 and TRBJ2-1; 7 bases agree with TRBD2. CDR3 size: 18 residues. J gave up 0 bases and V 7 bases, and 15 bases lay outside the gene matches. The germline V gene encodes CDR1 MDHEN and CDR2 SYDVKM. This chain's CDR3 is CASTQLTGLPSSYNEQFF. CDR3 nucleotide sequence: TGTGCCAGCACCCAACTAACGGGACTACCGAGCTCCTACAATGAGCAGTTCTTC.

The table lists this clonotype with a few counts. The V and J genes are TRBV5-1 and TRBJ2-7; tentative D call: TRBD1 (6 bases). V was trimmed by 3 bases and J by 3 bases, leaving 19 bases between them. This CDR3 has 16 amino acids. Germline V gene sequence: CDR1 SGHRS, CDR2 YFSETQ. CDR3 nucleotides: TGCGCCAGCAGCTCGGCCTCCTCCTGGACAGACTACGAGCAGTACTTC. It is translated as CASSSASSWTDYEQYF.

This clonotype was seen at least ten times. The chain employs TRBV20-1 and TRBJ1-2; D is possibly TRBD1 (6 bases). The CDR3 has 13 amino acids. Between the trimmed V and J ends, which lost 0 bases and 9 bases, there was a span of 14 bases. Germline V gene data show CDR1 as DFQATT and CDR2 as SNEGSKA (reference sequence). DNA for the CDR3: TGCAGTGCTAGAGAGTGGGGGCTTGTCAGCTACACCTTC. Translation: CSAREWGLVSYTF.

The rearrangement uses TRBV7-6 and TRBJ2-3; 8 bases are shared with TRBD2. CDR3 length: 15 amino acids. V shed 1 base and J 2 bases; nucleotides not matched to a gene: 2. Germline V CDR1 and CDR2: SGHVS, FNYEAQ. CDR3 sequence: CASSLGSGDTDTQYF. The DNA of the CDR3 is TGTGCCAGCAGCTTAGGTAGCGGGGACACAGATACGCAGTATTTT.

This clonotype turned up a few times. This chain connects TRBV3-1 to TRBJ2-5; D gene ambiguous. The CDR3 totals 14 residues. In germline, CDR1 is LGHDT, CDR2 YNNKEL (reference sequence). V dropped 0 bases and J dropped 4 bases, with 9 bases sitting between them. The CDR3 here is CASSQDEVRETQYF. The CDR3 DNA sequence: TGTGCCAGCAGCCAAGACGAGGTCAGAGAGACCCAGTACTTC.

The gene calls are TRBV27 and TRBJ2-3, with D possibly matching TRBD2 (5 bases). Germline lookup yields CDR1 MNHEY and CDR2 SMNVEV (reference sequence). V was pared by 6 bases and J by 2 bases, with 12 bases between. This CDR3 contains 14 residues. As DNA, the CDR3 is TGTGCCAGCAGCCCGGACTCATCCACAGATACGCAGTATTTT. Protein sequence: CASSPDSSTDTQYF.

This rearrangement joins TRBV7-8 to TRBJ1-5, with D possibly matching TRBD1 (6 bases). CDR1 SGHVS and CDR2 FQNEAQ come from the germline V gene. With 5 bases removed from V and 6 bases from J, the gap between germline ends came to 17 bases. CDR3 length: 15 amino acids. The CDR3 DNA reads as TGTGCCAGCAGCAACCTACAGGGTCCGGCTCAGCCCCAGCATTTT. Its protein is CASSNLQGPAQPQHF.

About this clonotype: One junction end disagrees with the germline gene, perhaps due to a read error. V usage is TRBV3-1 and J usage is TRBJ2-7; 7 bases map to TRBD2. CDR1 LGHDT and CDR2 YNNKEL come from the germline V gene (reference sequence). The CDR3 contains 17 residues. CDR3 coding DNA: TGTGCCTGCAGCCCCTATGGGGAGGGACTGAGCTCCTACGAGCAGTACTTC. Translating gives CACSPYGEGLSSYEQYF.

The chain employs TRBV28 and TRBJ2-5; TRBD2 aligns across 7 bases. The germline V gene encodes CDR1 MDHEN and CDR2 SYDVKM. CDR3 size: 16 residues. V dropped 6 bases and J dropped 2; count of bases not matched to a gene: 12. The CDR3: CASSFSFQGLQETQYF. CDR3 sequence (DNA): TGTGCCAGCAGCTTTTCCTTCCAGGGACTACAAGAGACCCAGTACTTC. Complete variable domain (other parts from reference TRBV28 and TRBJ2-5): DVKVTQSSRYLVKRTGEKVFLECVQDMDHENMFWYRQDPGLGLRLIYFSYDVKMKEKGDIPEGYSVSREKKERFSLILESASTNQTSMYLCASSFSFQGLQETQYFGPGTRLLVL.

This clonotype showed up just a few times. CDR3 bases: TGCGCCAGCACCCAAGGTCAGATTACCTACAATGAGCAGTTCTTC. Its protein product is CASTQGQITYNEQFF. This chain links TRBV5-1 with TRBJ2-1; D is unresolved. The CDR3 extends over 15 amino acids. Germline CDR1 SGHRS, CDR2 YFSETQ. V lost 6 bases and J 2 bases, leaving 15 bases between the germline ends.

This clonotype was recorded many times. The chain recombines TRBV12-3 or TRBV12-4 with TRBJ2-1, with D possibly matching TRBD2 (6 bases). The V and J ends lost 7 bases and 8 bases respectively, with 18 bases between them. The CDR3 covers 14 residues. The CDR3 loop reads CASTSGGLSDEQFF. CDR3 bases: TGTGCCAGCACCTCCGGGGGTCTTTCGGATGAGCAGTTCTTC.

At least ten counts were recorded for this clonotype. This chain uses TRBV7-9 with TRBJ2-7; either TRBD1 or TRBD2 may supply D (6 bases each). CDR3 size: 14 residues. Trimming removed 1 base at V and 5 bases at J, with 12 bases between. The germline V gene has CDR1 SEHNR and CDR2 FQNEAQ (reference sequence). CDR3 region: CASSLEGGLDEQYF. The CDR3 nucleotides read TGTGCCAGCAGCTTAGAAGGGGGGTTGGACGAGCAGTACTTC.